The clone carrying this TCR beta chain was found a few times. Trimming cost V 3 bases and J 7 bases; bases outside gene matches: 11. This CDR3 spans 16 amino acids. Germline V lookup: CDR1 SGDLS, CDR2 YYNGEE. This entry belongs to a study of blood T cell repertoires in COVID-19. For the study at large: Acute and convalescent COVID-19 specimens originated in the United States, Italy and Spain. T cells, B-cell-depleted T cells, or PBMCs supplied cDNA or gDNA.

Original processing notes: By means of reference gene primer amplification, nucleated cell counts were estimated. The assay was immunoSEQ multiplex PCR, and TCRdb's table has in-frame clones only and misses some. The V and J calls and clone size are taken from that table; D and trimming were inferred from the DNA. This sample has 35,000 to 40,000 clones, with about 88% found just once. Sequenced input: peripheral blood. The origin of this receptor is a man aged 70 or older with active COVID-19. J is TRBJ2-1 and V is TRBV9; TRBD2 agrees at 9 bases. The CDR3 region has the DNA TGTGCCAGCAGCGAATGGGGGGTAGCGGGAGTTAATGAGCAGTTCTTC. It codes for CASSEWGVAGVNEQFF.